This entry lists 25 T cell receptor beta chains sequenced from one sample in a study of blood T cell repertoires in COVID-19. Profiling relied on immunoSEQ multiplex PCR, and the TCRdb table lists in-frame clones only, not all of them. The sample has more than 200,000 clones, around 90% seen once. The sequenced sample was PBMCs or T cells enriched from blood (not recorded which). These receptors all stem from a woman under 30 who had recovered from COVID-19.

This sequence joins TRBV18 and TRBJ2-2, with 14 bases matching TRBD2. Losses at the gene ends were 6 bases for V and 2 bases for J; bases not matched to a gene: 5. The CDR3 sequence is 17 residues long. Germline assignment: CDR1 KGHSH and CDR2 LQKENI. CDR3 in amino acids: CASSEGLAGANTGELFF. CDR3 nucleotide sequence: TGTGCCAGCTCCGAGGGACTAGCGGGAGCCAACACCGGGGAGCTGTTTTTT.

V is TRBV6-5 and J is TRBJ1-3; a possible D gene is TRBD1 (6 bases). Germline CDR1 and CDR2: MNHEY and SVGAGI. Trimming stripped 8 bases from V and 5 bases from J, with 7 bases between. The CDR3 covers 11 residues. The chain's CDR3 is CASGQRNTIYF. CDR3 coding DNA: TGTGCCAGCGGACAGCGAAACACCATATATTTT.

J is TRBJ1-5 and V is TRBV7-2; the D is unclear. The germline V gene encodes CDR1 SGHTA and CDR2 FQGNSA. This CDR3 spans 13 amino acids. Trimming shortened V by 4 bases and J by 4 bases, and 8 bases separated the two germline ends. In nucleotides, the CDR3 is TGTGCCAGCAGCTCGCAGGATAATCAGCCCCAGCATTTT. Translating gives CASSSQDNQPQHF. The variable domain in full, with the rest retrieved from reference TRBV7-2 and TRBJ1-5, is GAGVSQSPSNKVTEKGKDVELRCDPISGHTALYWYRQSLGQGLEFLIYFQGNSAPDKSGLPSDRFSAERTGGSVSTLTIQRTQQEDSAVYLCASSSQDNQPQHFGDGTRLSIL.

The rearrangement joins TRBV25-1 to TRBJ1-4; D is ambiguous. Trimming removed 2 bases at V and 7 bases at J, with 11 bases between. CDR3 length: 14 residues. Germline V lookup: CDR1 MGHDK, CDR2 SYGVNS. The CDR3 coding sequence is TGTGCCAGCAGTGAAGAAGCGGCAGGTGAAAAACTGTTTTTT. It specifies CASSEEAAGEKLFF.

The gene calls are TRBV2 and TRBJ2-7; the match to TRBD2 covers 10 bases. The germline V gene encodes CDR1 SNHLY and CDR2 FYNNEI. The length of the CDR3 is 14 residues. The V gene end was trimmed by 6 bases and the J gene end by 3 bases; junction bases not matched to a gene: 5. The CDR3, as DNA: TGTGCCAGCAGCCCCAGGACTAGCGGCTACGAGCAGTACTTC. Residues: CASSPRTSGYEQYF.

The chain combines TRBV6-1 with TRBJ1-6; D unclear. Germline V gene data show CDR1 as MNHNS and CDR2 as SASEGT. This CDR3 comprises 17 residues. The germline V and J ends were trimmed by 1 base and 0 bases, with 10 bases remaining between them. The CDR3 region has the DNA TGTGCCAGCAGTGAAGTGGTAAGAGACTCCTATAATTCACCCCTCCACTTT. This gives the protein CASSEVVRDSYNSPLHF.

CDR3 in amino acids: CASSLGLRNTDTQYF. DNA for the CDR3: TGTGCCAGCAGCCTGGGTTTGAGGAACACAGATACGCAGTATTTT. The V and J genes are TRBV5-6 and TRBJ2-3; no clear D gene. CDR3 size: 15 residues. Trimming pared 4 bases from V and 2 bases from J, leaving 14 bases between. Per germline, CDR1 SGHDT and CDR2 YYEEEE.

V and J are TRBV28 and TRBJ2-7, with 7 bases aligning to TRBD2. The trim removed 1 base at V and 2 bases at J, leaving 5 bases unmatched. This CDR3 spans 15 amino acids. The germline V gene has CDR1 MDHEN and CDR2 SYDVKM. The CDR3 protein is CASSLSGGFAYEQYF. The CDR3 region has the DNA TGTGCCAGCAGTTTATCGGGGGGTTTCGCCTACGAGCAGTACTTC.

The DNA for the CDR3 is TGTGCCAGCAGCCCAAGGCTGGCGGTAATGAACACTGAAGCTTTCTTT. It translates to CASSPRLAVMNTEAFF. The chain has TRBV7-8 and TRBJ1-1; D remains ambiguous. The CDR3 consists of 16 residues. The germline gives CDR1 SGHVS, CDR2 FQNEAQ. V lost 5 bases to trimming and J lost 0 bases, with 16 bases between them.

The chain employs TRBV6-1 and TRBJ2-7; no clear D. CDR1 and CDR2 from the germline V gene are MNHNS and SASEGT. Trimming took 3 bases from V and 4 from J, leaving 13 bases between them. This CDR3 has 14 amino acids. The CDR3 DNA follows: TGTGCCAGCAGTGAGAACTTTGGGCCATACGAGCAGTACTTC. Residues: CASSENFGPYEQYF.

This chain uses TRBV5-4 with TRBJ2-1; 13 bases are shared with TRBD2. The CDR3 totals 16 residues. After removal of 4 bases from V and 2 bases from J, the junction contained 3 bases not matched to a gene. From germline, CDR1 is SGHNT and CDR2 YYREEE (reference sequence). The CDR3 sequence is CASSTGLAGTYNEQFF. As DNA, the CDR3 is TGTGCCAGCAGCACGGGACTAGCGGGGACCTACAATGAGCAGTTCTTC.

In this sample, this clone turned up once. CDR3 region: CASSLLLANLDLNTEAFF. The CDR3 DNA follows: TGTGCCAGCAGCTTGTTACTAGCGAACCTGGACCTGAACACTGAAGCTTTCTTT. J is TRBJ1-1 and V is TRBV7-8, with unresolved D. The V gene lost 3 bases and the J gene lost 0 bases, with 20 bases spanning the gap. The CDR3 loop spans 18 amino acids. Germline V gives CDR1 SGHVS, CDR2 FQNEAQ.

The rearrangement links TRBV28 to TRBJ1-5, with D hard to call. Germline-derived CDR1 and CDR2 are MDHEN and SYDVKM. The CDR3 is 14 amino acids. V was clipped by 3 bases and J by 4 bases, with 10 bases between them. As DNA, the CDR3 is TGTGCCAGCAGTTTCGGACGGGGAAATCAGCCCCAGCATTTT. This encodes CASSFGRGNQPQHF. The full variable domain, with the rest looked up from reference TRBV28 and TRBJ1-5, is DVKVTQSSRYLVKRTGEKVFLECVQDMDHENMFWYRQDPGLGLRLIYFSYDVKMKEKGDIPEGYSVSREKKERFSLILESASTNQTSMYLCASSFGRGNQPQHFGDGTRLSIL.

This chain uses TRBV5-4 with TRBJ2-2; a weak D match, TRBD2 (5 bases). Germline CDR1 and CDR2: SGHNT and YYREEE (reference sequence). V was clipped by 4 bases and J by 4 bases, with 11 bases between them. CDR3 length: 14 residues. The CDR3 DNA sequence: TGTGCCAGCAGCCGGAACGGGGTCACCGGGGAGCTGTTTTTT. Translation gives CASSRNGVTGELFF.

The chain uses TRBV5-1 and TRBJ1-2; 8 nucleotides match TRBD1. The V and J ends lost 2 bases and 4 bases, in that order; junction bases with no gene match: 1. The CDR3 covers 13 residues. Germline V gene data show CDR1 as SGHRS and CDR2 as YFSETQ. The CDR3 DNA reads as TGCGCCAGCAGCTTTACAGGGGGCTATGGCTACACCTTC. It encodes CASSFTGGYGYTF.

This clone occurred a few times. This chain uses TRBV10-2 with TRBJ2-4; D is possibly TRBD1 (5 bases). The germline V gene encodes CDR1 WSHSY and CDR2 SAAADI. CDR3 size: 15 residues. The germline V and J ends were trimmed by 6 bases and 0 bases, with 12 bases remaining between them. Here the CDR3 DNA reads TGCGCCAGCAGAAGACAGATTCTAGCCAAAAACATTCAGTACTTC. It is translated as CASRRQILAKNIQYF.

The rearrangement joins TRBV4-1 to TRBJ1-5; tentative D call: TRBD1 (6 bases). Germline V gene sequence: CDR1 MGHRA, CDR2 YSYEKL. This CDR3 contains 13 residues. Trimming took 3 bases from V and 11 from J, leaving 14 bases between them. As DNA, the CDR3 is TGCGCCAGCAGCCAGGGACAAGGGAGGGCCCAGCATTTT. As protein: CASSQGQGRAQHF.

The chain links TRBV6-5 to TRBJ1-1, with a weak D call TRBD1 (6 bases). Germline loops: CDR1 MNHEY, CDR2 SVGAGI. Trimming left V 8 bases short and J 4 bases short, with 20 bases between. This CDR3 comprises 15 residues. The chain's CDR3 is CASHTGQRGFTEAFF. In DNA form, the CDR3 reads TGTGCCAGCCACACCGGACAGAGAGGCTTCACTGAAGCTTTCTTT.

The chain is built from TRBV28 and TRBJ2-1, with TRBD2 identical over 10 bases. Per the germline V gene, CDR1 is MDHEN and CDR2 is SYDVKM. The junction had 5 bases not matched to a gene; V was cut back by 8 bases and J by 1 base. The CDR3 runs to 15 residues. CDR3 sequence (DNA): TGTGCCAGCGATGTAGCGGGAGGATCCTACAATGAGCAGTTCTTC. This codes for CASDVAGGSYNEQFF. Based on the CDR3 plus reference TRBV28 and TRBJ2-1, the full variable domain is DVKVTQSSRYLVKRTGEKVFLECVQDMDHENMFWYRQDPGLGLRLIYFSYDVKMKEKGDIPEGYSVSREKKERFSLILESASTNQTSMYLCASDVAGGSYNEQFFGPGTRLTVL.

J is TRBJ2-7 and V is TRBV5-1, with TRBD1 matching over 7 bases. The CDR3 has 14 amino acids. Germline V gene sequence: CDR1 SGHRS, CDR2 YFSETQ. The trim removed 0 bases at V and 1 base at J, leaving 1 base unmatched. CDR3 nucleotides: TGCGCCAGCAGCTTGGGGGACAGTTCCTACGAGCAGTACTTC. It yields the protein CASSLGDSSYEQYF.

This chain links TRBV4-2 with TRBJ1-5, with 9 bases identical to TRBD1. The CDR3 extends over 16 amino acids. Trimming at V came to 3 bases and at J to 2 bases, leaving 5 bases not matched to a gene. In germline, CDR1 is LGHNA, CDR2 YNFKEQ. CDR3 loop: CASSHTGGSGNQPQHF. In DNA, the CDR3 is TGTGCCAGCAGCCACACAGGGGGCTCCGGCAATCAGCCCCAGCATTTT.

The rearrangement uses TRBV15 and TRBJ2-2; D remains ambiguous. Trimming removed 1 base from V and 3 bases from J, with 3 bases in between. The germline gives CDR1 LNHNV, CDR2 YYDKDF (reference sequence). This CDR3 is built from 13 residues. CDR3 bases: TGTGCCACCAGCAGAGCTTACACCGGGGAGCTGTTTTTT. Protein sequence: CATSRAYTGELFF.

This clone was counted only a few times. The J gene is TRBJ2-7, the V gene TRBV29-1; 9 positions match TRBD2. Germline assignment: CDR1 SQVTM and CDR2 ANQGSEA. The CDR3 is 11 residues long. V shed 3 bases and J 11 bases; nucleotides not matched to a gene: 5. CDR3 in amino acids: CSVELAGSKYF. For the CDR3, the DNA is TGCAGCGTTGAGCTAGCGGGATCTAAGTACTTC.

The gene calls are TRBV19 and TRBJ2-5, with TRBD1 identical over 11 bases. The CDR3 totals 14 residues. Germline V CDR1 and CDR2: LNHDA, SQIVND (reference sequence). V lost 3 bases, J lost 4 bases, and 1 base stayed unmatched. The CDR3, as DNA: TGTGCCAGTAGTATCGGACAGGGGGCAGAGACCCAGTACTTC. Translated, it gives CASSIGQGAETQYF.

As DNA, the CDR3 is TGTGCCAGCCGGAAGGCAGGGCTTGTCAATCAGCCCCAGCATTTT. It encodes CASRKAGLVNQPQHF. V gene TRBV2 combines with J gene TRBJ1-5, with a tentative D call TRBD1 (5 bases). CDR1 SNHLY and CDR2 FYNNEI come from the germline V gene. The CDR3 extends over 15 amino acids. The V gene lost 8 bases and the J gene lost 3 bases, with 17 bases spanning the gap.